The 4 T cell receptor beta chains presented below share a single source sample, sequenced in a study of T cells in Graves' hyperthyroidism and ophthalmopathy. Amplified regions were TCR beta CDR3 sequences from RNA transcripts. TCR CDR3 regions were first amplified by RT-PCR with HTBI primers. TCRdb fed the multiplex PCR reads into MiXCR, producing one record per CDR3 protein. The table has over 300,000 distinct CDR3 sequences, approximately 13% seen once; the top ten hold 30% to 35%. The specimen was blood. The receptors shown here come from a woman aged 40 to 55 with Graves' ophthalmopathy.

The rearrangement uses TRBV19 and TRBJ1-6, with TRBD1 as a possible D gene (5 bases). Germline V CDR1 and CDR2: LNHDA, SQIVND (reference sequence). The V end lost 7 bases, the J end lost 7 bases, and 17 bases lay between the germline ends. CDR3 length equals 15 residues. Written as DNA, the CDR3 is TGTGCCAGTACCAATGGGCGGGCAGGGAATTCACCCCTCCACTTT. Translation gives CASTNGRAGNSPLHF.

CDR3 in amino acids: CASSHMTRNTEAFF. The CDR3 region has the DNA TGTGCCAGCAGTCATATGACACGGAACACTGAAGCTTTCTTT. The chain has TRBV28 and TRBJ1-1; D remains unclear. Germline-derived CDR1 and CDR2 are MDHEN and SYDVKM. The CDR3 spans 14 residues. V was cut by 5 bases and J by 1 base, with 11 bases left in between.

The rearrangement links TRBV20-1 to TRBJ1-6; D is ambiguous. This CDR3 is built from 14 residues. V shed 5 bases and J shed 6 bases, with 14 bases lying between them. Germline CDR1 reads DFQATT; CDR2 reads SNEGSKA (reference sequence). The CDR3 region has the DNA TGCAGTGCTCCAATTCACCCGGGTAATTCACCCCTCCACTTT. Protein sequence: CSAPIHPGNSPLHF.

The gene calls are TRBV27 and TRBJ1-6, with unresolved D. CDR3 length: 19 residues. Germline CDR1 and CDR2: MNHEY and SMNVEV (reference sequence). The V end lost 2 bases, the J end lost 5 bases, and 22 bases lay between the germline ends. CDR3 in amino acids: CASSLQVQQKTPDNSPLHF. DNA of the CDR3: TGTGCCAGCAGTTTACAGGTCCAACAAAAAACTCCTGATAATTCACCCCTCCACTTT.